The next 14 T cell receptor beta chains were all read from a single sample in a study of control samples from healthy donors and cancer patients. Measured with immunoSEQ multiplex PCR; TCRdb has only the in-frame clones, and not every one. Here the sample spans 65,000 to 80,000 clones, around nine tenths being singletons. Sequences were obtained from PBMCs. The source of these receptors is a woman aged 60 to 75 with head and neck cancer.

CDR3 region: CASSDAAGQIGYEQYF. DNA of the CDR3: TGTGCCAGCAGCGATGCAGCGGGCCAAATCGGGTACGAGCAGTACTTC. The J gene is TRBJ2-7, the V gene TRBV4-2, with D perhaps matching TRBD2 (6 bases). CDR3 length equals 16 residues. Looked up from germline, CDR1 is LGHNA and CDR2 is YNFKEQ. V dropped 5 bases and J dropped 4 bases, with 21 bases sitting between them.

The chain has TRBV25-1 and TRBJ2-1; tentative D call: TRBD2 (6 bases). The CDR3 loop spans 14 amino acids. V was cut by 2 bases and J by 2 bases, with 7 bases left in between. In germline, CDR1 is MGHDK, CDR2 SYGVNS. In nucleotides, the CDR3 is TGTGCCAGCAGTGAAGCGGGGACCTACAATGAGCAGTTCTTC. Encoded protein: CASSEAGTYNEQFF.

The chain has TRBV6-4 and TRBJ1-5; D is possibly TRBD1 (5 bases). The V end was cut by 4 bases, the J end by 0 bases, with 10 bases between. This CDR3 comprises 15 residues. Per germline, CDR1 MRHNA and CDR2 SNTAGT. The CDR3 nucleotides are TGTGCCAGCAGTGCCACAGGTTATAGCAATCAGCCCCAGCATTTT. It encodes CASSATGYSNQPQHF.

This chain links TRBV7-9 with TRBJ2-7; either TRBD1 or TRBD2 may supply D (5 bases each). This CDR3 has 12 amino acids. Germline V gives CDR1 SEHNR, CDR2 FQNEAQ (reference sequence). Deletions cut 1 base from V and 11 bases from J, with 12 bases between. CDR3 bases: TGTGCCAGCAGCTTAGAGGGGCCGAGGGAGTACTTC. Its protein product is CASSLEGPREYF.

The J gene is TRBJ2-7, the V gene TRBV7-2; 7 bases align to TRBD1. This CDR3 spans 15 amino acids. Losses at the gene ends were 5 bases for V and 3 bases for J; bases not matched to a gene: 10. Germline lookup yields CDR1 SGHTA and CDR2 FQGNSA. The CDR3 coding sequence is TGTGCCAGCAGCCCCGCTCGGACAGGAGACTACGAGCAGTACTTC. Translating it yields CASSPARTGDYEQYF.

The genes are TRBV6-2 or TRBV6-3 and TRBJ2-4; tentatively, D is TRBD1 (6 bases). V lost 2 bases to trimming and J lost 2 bases, with 19 bases between them. Germline V gene sequence: CDR1 MNHEY, CDR2 SVGEGT. The CDR3 has 18 amino acids. The CDR3 sequence: CASSYPSLIQGPKNIQYF. The CDR3, as DNA: TGTGCCAGCAGTTACCCGTCCTTGATACAGGGTCCCAAAAACATTCAGTACTTC.

This chain joins TRBV21-1 and TRBJ2-7; the D call in the table, TRBD1, was not verified against the DNA. TRBV21-1 represents a pseudogene. The CDR3 is made up of 16 amino acids. The CDR3 sequence is CASSKRPTGVLSEQYF. CDR3 in DNA: TGTGCCAGCAGCAAACGGCCGACAGGGGTTTTGAGCGAGCAGTACTTC.

The V and J genes are TRBV30 and TRBJ1-2; D gene unclear. The CDR3 length is 13 residues. CDR1 and CDR2 from the germline V gene are GTSNPN and SVGIG (reference sequence). Trimming pared 1 base from V and 4 bases from J, leaving 10 bases between. The CDR3: CAWSDPNGYGYTF. CDR3 bases: TGTGCCTGGAGTGATCCAAATGGCTATGGCTACACCTTC.

The V gene is TRBV6-5, the J gene TRBJ2-1; 10 bases line up with TRBD2. The CDR3 spans 15 residues. V lost 2 bases to trimming and J lost 7 bases; unmatched junction nucleotides: 5. The germline V gene encodes CDR1 MNHEY and CDR2 SVGAGI. CDR3 loop: CASSYASSGSNEQFF. CDR3 coding DNA: TGTGCCAGCAGTTACGCGTCTAGCGGGAGTAATGAGCAGTTCTTC.

J is TRBJ2-7 and V is TRBV6-5; a possible D gene is TRBD1 (6 bases). Germline V CDR1 and CDR2: MNHEY, SVGAGI. The CDR3 sequence is 14 residues long. With 2 bases removed from V and 0 bases from J, the gap between germline ends came to 8 bases. This CDR3 reads CASSYKDSSYEQYF. CDR3 in DNA: TGTGCCAGCAGTTACAAGGACAGCTCCTACGAGCAGTACTTC.

This clone was counted a few times. The chain employs TRBV6-1 and TRBJ2-2; D unclear. Germline CDR1 and CDR2: MNHNS and SASEGT. Between the trimmed V and J ends, which lost 0 bases and 16 bases, there was a span of 12 bases. This CDR3 is built from 12 residues. The CDR3 reads CASSEASGERFF. In DNA form, the CDR3 reads TGTGCCAGCAGTGAAGCGAGTGGGGAACGGTTTTTT.

The V call is TRBV21-1, the J call TRBJ2-1. TRBV21-1 is assigned pseudogene status. The CDR3 is 16 amino acids. The CDR3 reads CASSKVGVRGLNEQFF. The CDR3 bases are TGTGCCAGCAGCAAAGTGGGGGTGAGGGGCTTAAATGAGCAGTTCTTC.

This rearrangement joins TRBV2 to TRBJ1-5; D is possibly TRBD1 (6 bases). Germline-derived CDR1 and CDR2 are SNHLY and FYNNEI. Trimming pared 7 bases from V and 5 bases from J, leaving 15 bases between. The CDR3 has 14 amino acids. The CDR3 nucleotides read TGTGCCAGCAATATACAGGGTCGGGATCAGCCCCAGCATTTT. It yields the protein CASNIQGRDQPQHF.

The V call is TRBV3-1 (or the pseudogene TRBV3-2), the J call TRBJ2-7; D is unclear. CDR3 length: 15 residues. Trimming stripped 1 base from V and 2 bases from J, with 12 bases between. Per the germline V gene, CDR1 is LGHDT and CDR2 is YNNKEL (reference sequence). Here the CDR3 reads CASSQGTSQTYEQYF. CDR3 nucleotides: TGTGCCAGCAGCCAAGGAACCTCCCAAACCTACGAGCAGTACTTC.